The TCR beta chain described here comes from a study of cytomegalovirus exposure and HLA in healthy donors. The CDR3 is 16 residues long. The V end was cut by 0 bases, the J end by 3 bases, with 13 bases between. Germline-derived CDR1 and CDR2 are SGHNT and YYREEE (reference sequence). The PCR employed 60 Vbeta primers together with 13 Jbeta primers. Assay: immunoSEQ multiplex PCR; the TCRdb copy retains only in-frame clones and omits some. The sample records approximately 89,000 clones, 60% to 80% being singletons. V and J are TRBV5-4 and TRBJ2-1; D perhaps matches TRBD2 (7 bases). The source is a man aged 25 to 45 in good health and CMV-seronegative. Input material: PBMCs. The CDR3 here is CASSLGGGARYNEQFF. As DNA, the CDR3 is TGTGCCAGCAGCTTGGGAGGGGGGGCCCGCTACAATGAGCAGTTCTTC.